Detailed here is one T cell receptor (beta chain). The antigen is undetermined. These gene names are mouse names. Extraction and reverse transcription of RNA yielded cDNA as the sequencing template. Measured with immunoSEQ multiplex PCR; TCRdb has only the in-frame clones, and not every one. In total the sample includes around 110,000 clones, none of them seen once. The data derive from a study of CD8+ T cells in alopecia areata. Whole-study context: The authors grafted skin from approximately 6-12-month-old C3H/HeJ donors with spontaneous alopecia onto roughly 6-10-week-old female C3H/HeJ mice. General study results and limits: Sequenced scalp T cells also include alphabeta T cells resident in normal skin. Across lesional scalp, and particularly alopecia totalis/universalis, clonality surpassed that of normal scalp. Shared TCR sequences were less clear between patients than in mice, possibly partly from HLA diversity.

Material: lesional skin. This clonotype originated in a C3H/HeJ mouse with alopecia areata. For the strain, the MHC haplotype given is H2-k.

The CDR3 DNA, read in part, is TGTGCCAGCAGGGGGGGGCAGGCAGAA. It is translated as CASRGGQAE. The entire CDR3 reads CASRGGQAETLYF. J is TRBJ2-3 and V is TRBV13-3; 8 bases are shared with TRBD2. Read data end 4 residues before the CDR3 end; the end is taken from the germline J gene. Germline CDR1 NNHDY, CDR2 SYVADS. Trimming took 5 bases from V and 3 from J; bases not matched to a gene: 2. The CDR3 is made up of 13 amino acids.